This TCR beta chain stems from a study of cytomegalovirus exposure and HLA in healthy donors. Notes on the study in general: A later analysis associated 15,000 or so TCR beta sequences with HLA alleles at a 0.05 false discovery rate. TCR beta V- and J-gene trimming, according to a later analysis, was linked to a missense DCLRE1C variant.

CDR3 length: 13 amino acids. Looked up from germline, CDR1 is MNHEY and CDR2 is SMNVEV (reference sequence). V dropped 3 bases and J dropped 4 bases, with 6 bases sitting between them. This PCR relied on a set of 60 Vbeta primers and 13 Jbeta primers. Some clones are missing from TCRdb's copy, which holds only in-frame ones; the method was immunoSEQ multiplex PCR. The data hold some 100,000 clones, with around 83% observed a single time. Points on this clone: Its specificity is not known.

The sequence was collected from a woman younger than 35 in good health and CMV-seronegative. Sequenced: PBMCs. The V and J genes are TRBV27 and TRBJ2-2, with D possibly TRBD2 on 5 matching bases. CDR3 sequence reads: CASSFRGTGELFF. CDR3 DNA sequence: TGTGCCAGCAGTTTTCGGGGCACCGGGGAGCTGTTTTTT.